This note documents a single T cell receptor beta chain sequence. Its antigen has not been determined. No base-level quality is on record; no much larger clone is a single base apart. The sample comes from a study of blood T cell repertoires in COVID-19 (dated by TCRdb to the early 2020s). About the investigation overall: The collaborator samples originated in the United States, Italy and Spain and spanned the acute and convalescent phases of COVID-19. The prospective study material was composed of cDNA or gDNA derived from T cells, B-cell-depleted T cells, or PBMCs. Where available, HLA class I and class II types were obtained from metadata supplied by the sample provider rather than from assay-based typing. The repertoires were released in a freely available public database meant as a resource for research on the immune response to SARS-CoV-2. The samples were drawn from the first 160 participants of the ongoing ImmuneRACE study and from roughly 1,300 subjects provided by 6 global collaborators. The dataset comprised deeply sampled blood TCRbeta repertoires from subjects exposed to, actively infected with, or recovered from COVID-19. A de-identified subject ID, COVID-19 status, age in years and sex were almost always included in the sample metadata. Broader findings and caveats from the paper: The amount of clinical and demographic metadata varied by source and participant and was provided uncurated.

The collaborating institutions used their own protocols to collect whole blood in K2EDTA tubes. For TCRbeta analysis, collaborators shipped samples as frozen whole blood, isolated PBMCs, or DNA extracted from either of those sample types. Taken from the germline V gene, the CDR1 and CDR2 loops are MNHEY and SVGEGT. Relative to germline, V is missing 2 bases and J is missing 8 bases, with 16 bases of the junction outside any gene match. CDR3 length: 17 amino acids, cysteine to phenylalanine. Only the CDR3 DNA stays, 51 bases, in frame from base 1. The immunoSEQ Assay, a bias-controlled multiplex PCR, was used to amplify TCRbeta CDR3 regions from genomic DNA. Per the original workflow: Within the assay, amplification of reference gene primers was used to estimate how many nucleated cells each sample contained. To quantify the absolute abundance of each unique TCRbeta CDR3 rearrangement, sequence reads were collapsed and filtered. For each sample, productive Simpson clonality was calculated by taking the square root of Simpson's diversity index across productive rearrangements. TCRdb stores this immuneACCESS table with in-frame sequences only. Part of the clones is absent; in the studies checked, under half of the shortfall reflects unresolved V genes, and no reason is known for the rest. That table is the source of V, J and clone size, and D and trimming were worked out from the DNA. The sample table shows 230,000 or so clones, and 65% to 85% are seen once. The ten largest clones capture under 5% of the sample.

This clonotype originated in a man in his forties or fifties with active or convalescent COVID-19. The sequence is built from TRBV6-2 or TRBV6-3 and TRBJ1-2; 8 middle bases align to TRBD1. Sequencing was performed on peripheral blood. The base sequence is TGTGCCAGCAGTTACCGTGAAGGACAGGGCCTCTTAATCGGCTACACCTTC. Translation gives CASSYREGQGLLIGYTF.